These T cell receptor beta chains were read from a single sample in a study of CD8 T cells in Susac syndrome. TCRdb reanalysed the immunoSEQ multiplex PCR reads using MiXCR and keeps one entry per CDR3 protein. The data contain around 130,000 distinct CDR3 sequences, roughly 89% of them seen just once; the ten biggest clones take up approximately 0.24%. Source material: CD8+ T cells from PBMCs. These receptors came from a human donor with multiple sclerosis. Each CDR3 is given with its conserved first and last residue. D genes are given only for firm matches. Rows give clone size only sometimes, using once, few, many, or a class for an expanded clone.

cdr3_aa,cdr3_nt,clone_size,j_call,cdr3_length,v_call,d_call
CASPWGRDDYGYTF,TGTGCCAGCCCCTGGGGAAGGGACGACTATGGCTACACCTTC,.,TRBJ1-2,14,TRBV7-9,.
CASSLVERGRGELFF,TGTGCCAGCAGCTTAGTGGAGAGAGGACGCGGGGAGCTGTTTTTT,.,TRBJ2-2,15,TRBV7-9,.
CASSLWGEGPADTQYF,TGTGCCAGCAGCTTATGGGGTGAGGGGCCGGCAGATACGCAGTATTTT,.,TRBJ2-3,16,TRBV11-2,.
CSVVEGDTGELFF,TGCAGCGTTGTAGAGGGAGACACCGGGGAGCTGTTTTTT,once,TRBJ2-2,13,TRBV29-1,.
CATSEMTGKKPQHF,TGTGCCACCAGTGAAATGACAGGGAAAAAGCCCCAGCATTTT,.,TRBJ1-5,14,TRBV24-1,TRBD1
CASSPRTSGTPEQFF,TGTGCCAGCAGCCCCCGGACTAGCGGGACTCCTGAGCAGTTCTTC,.,TRBJ2-1,15,TRBV7-9,TRBD2
CASSPGTSGGLGEQYF,TGTGCCAGCAGCCCAGGGACTAGCGGAGGACTGGGGGAGCAGTACTTC,.,TRBJ2-7,16,TRBV7-6,TRBD2
CASGIGRGGHNEQFF,TGTGCCAGCGGTATCGGGAGAGGGGGGCACAATGAGCAGTTCTTC,.,TRBJ2-1,15,TRBV6-5,.
CASSYSGSGSAGANVLTF,TGTGCCAGCAGTTACTCGGGGAGCGGGAGTGCTGGGGCCAACGTCCTGACTTTC,.,TRBJ2-6,18,TRBV6-5,TRBD2
CASSSGRDYEQYF,TGTGCCAGCAGTTCGGGACGGGACTACGAGCAGTACTTC,.,TRBJ2-7,13,TRBV27,.
CAWDGLDYGYTF,TGTGCCTGGGATGGCCTTGACTATGGCTACACCTTC,.,TRBJ1-2,12,TRBV30,.
CRGQGAVEAFF,TGCAGGGGACAGGGGGCCGTTGAAGCTTTCTTT,.,TRBJ1-1,11,TRBV20-1,TRBD1
CASSLPPRGGEPREQYF,TGTGCCAGCAGTTTACCACCGAGGGGCGGGGAGCCTCGGGAGCAGTACTTC,.,TRBJ2-7,17,TRBV27,.
CSANTPGTSGSETQYF,TGCAGTGCTAACACCCCCGGGACTAGCGGGAGTGAGACCCAGTACTTC,.,TRBJ2-5,16,TRBV20-1,TRBD2
CAWKGQPGNQPQHF,TGTGCCTGGAAAGGACAGCCGGGCAATCAGCCCCAGCATTTT,.,TRBJ1-5,14,TRBV30,.
CASSDSTTARETQYF,TGTGCCAGCAGTGACTCCACCACCGCGAGGGAGACCCAGTACTTC,.,TRBJ2-5,15,TRBV2,.
CASSPLSAAYLDSGNTIYF,TGTGCCAGCAGCCCCTTATCAGCTGCCTATCTCGACTCTGGAAACACCATATATTTT,.,TRBJ1-3,19,TRBV9,.
CASSSHPGGSYNEQFF,TGTGCCAGCAGTTCCCATCCGGGGGGCTCCTACAATGAGCAGTTCTTC,.,TRBJ2-1,16,TRBV27,TRBD2